The 4 T cell receptor beta chains listed next were all sequenced from one sample in a study of Graves' ophthalmopathy and Graves' hyperthyroidism. From RNA, the CDR3 regions of TCR beta chains were amplified and sequenced. Scientists carried out first-round RT-PCR using HTBI primers and then a second-round multiplex PCR. TCRdb used MiXCR to reprocess the multiplex PCR reads, holding one entry per CDR3 protein. The data show about 700,000 distinct CDR3 sequences, approximately 40% seen once. Sequenced material: peripheral blood. These receptors were taken from an adult man with Graves' ophthalmopathy.

This chain joins TRBV7-2 and TRBJ2-7, with TRBD1 matching 7 bases. The V segment lost 5 bases and the J segment 4 bases; nucleotides outside the gene matches: 14. The CDR3 contains 16 residues. Looked up from germline, CDR1 is SGHTA and CDR2 is FQGNSA. The CDR3 coding sequence is TGTGCCAGCAGCAGTAGAGGGGACAGCGCAATTTACGAGCAGTACGTC. Residues: CASSSRGDSAIYEQYV.

V and J are TRBV6-5 and TRBJ1-5; no reliable D call. V lost 4 bases and J 2 bases, leaving 9 bases between the germline ends. The germline gives CDR1 MNHEY, CDR2 SVGAGI. The CDR3 runs 14 residues. The CDR3 DNA reads TGTGCCAGCAGTTCGAAGGTTGGCAATCAGCCCCAGCATTTT. Translating gives CASSSKVGNQPQHF.

Remarks on this clonotype: Given a much more abundant clone one base away, this may be a read error. The chain employs TRBV7-9 and TRBJ2-7; D unclear. Per the germline V gene, CDR1 is SEHNR and CDR2 is FQNEAQ (reference sequence). There are 13 residues in the CDR3. The CDR3 DNA follows: TGTGCCAGCGGCTTAGGGTGGGGTGTCGAGCAGTACTTC. Amino acids: CASGLGWGVEQYF.

CDR3 bases: TGTGCCAGCAGTTTGGAGGGTTCGGTTGAGACCCAGTACTTC. Translating it yields CASSLEGSVETQYF. The chain joins TRBV11-2 to TRBJ2-5; TRBD2 is a possible D gene (6 bases). V was clipped by 6 bases and J by 5 bases, with 16 bases between them. CDR3 size: 14 residues. From germline, CDR1 is SGHAT and CDR2 FQNNGV.